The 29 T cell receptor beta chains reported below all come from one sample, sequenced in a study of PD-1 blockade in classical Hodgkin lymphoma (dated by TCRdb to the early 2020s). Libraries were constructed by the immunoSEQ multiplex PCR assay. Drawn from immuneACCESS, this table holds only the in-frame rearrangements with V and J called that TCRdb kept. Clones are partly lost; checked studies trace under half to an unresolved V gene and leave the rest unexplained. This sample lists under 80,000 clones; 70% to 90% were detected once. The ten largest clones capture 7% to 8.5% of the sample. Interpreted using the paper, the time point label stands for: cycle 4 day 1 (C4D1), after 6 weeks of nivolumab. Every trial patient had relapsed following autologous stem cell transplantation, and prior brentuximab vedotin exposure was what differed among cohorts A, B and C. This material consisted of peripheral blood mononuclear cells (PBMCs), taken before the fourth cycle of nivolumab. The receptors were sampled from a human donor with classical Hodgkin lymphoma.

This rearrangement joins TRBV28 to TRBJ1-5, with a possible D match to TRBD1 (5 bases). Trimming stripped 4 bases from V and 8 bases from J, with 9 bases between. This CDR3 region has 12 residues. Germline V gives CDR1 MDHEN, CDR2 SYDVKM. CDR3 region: CASSSQGEPQHF. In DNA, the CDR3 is TGTGCCAGCAGTTCCCAGGGTGAGCCCCAGCATTTT.

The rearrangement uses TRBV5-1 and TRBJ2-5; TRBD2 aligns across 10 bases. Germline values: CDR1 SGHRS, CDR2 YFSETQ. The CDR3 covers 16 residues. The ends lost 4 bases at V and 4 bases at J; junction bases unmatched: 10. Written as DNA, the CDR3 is TGCGCCAGCAGCATACTAGCGGGGACTGCTGGAGAGACCCAGTACTTC. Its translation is CASSILAGTAGETQYF.

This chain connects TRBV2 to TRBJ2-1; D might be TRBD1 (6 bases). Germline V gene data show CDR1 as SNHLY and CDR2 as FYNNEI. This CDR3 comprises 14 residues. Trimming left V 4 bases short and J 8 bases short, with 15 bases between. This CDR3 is CASSGNRDLDEQFF. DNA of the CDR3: TGTGCCAGCAGTGGCAACAGGGATTTAGATGAGCAGTTCTTC.

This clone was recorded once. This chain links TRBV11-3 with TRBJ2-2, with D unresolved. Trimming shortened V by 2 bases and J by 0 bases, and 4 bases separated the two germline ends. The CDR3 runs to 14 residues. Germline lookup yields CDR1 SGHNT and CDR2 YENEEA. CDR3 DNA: TGTGCCAGCAGCTTAAGACCGAACACCGGGGAGCTGTTTTTT. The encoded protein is CASSLRPNTGELFF.

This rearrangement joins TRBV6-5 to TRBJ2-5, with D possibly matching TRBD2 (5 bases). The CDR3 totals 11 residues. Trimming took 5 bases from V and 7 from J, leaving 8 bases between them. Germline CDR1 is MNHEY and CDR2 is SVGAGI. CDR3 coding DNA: TGTGCCAGCAGTCCCGAGGGGACCCAGTACTTC. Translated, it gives CASSPEGTQYF.

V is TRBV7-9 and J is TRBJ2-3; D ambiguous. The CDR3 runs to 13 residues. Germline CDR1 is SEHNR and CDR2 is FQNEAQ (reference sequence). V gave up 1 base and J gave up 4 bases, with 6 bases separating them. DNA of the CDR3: TGTGCCAGCAGCTTAGACAGCGCAGATACGCAGTATTTT. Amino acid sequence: CASSLDSADTQYF.

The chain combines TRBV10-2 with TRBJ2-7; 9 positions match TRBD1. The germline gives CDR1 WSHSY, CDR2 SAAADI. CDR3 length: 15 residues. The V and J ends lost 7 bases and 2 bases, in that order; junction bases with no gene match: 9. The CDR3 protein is CASNSRDRVPYEQYF. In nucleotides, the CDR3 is TGCGCCAGCAATTCTCGGGACAGGGTGCCCTACGAGCAGTACTTC.

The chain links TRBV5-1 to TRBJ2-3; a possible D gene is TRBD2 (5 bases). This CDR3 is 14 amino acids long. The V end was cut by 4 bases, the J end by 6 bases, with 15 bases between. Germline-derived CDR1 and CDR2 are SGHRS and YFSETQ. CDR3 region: CASSLTPGGDTQYF. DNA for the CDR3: TGCGCCAGCAGCCTGACCCCCGGCGGGGATACGCAGTATTTT.

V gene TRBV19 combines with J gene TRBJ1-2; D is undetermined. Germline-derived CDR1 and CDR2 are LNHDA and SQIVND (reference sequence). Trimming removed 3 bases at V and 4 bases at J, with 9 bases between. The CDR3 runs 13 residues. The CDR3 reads CASSIEGTYGYTF. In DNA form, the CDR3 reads TGTGCCAGTAGTATCGAGGGAACCTATGGCTACACCTTC.

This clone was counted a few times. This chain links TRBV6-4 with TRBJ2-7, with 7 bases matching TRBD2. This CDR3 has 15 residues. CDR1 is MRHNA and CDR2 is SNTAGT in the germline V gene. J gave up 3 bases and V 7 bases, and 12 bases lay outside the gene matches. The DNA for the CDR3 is TGTGCCAGCAATCCCCGGGAAGCGGGGATCTACGAGCAGTACTTC. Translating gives CASNPREAGIYEQYF.

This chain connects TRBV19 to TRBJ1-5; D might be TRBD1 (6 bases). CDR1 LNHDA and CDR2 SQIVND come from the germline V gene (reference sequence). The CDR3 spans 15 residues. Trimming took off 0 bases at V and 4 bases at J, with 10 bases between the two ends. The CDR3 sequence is CASSIEGGRNQPQHF. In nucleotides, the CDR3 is TGTGCCAGTAGTATAGAAGGGGGGCGGAATCAGCCCCAGCATTTT.

Here the CDR3 reads CASSLAGEEDTYEQYF. The CDR3 region has the DNA TGTGCCAGCAGCTTAGCGGGGGAAGAGGATACCTACGAGCAGTACTTC. V gene TRBV5-4 combines with J gene TRBJ2-7; 8 bases map to TRBD2. The CDR3 spans 16 residues. J was trimmed by 2 bases and V by 2 bases; bases with no gene match: 9. From germline, CDR1 is SGHNT and CDR2 YYREEE (reference sequence).

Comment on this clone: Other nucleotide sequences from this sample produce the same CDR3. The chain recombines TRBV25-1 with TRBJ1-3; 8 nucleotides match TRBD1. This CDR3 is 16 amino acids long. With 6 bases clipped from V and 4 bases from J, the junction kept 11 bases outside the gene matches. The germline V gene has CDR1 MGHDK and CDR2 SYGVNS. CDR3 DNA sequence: TGTGCCAGCAGAGCCGGGACAGGAGCGTCGGGAAACACCATATATTTT. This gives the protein CASRAGTGASGNTIYF.

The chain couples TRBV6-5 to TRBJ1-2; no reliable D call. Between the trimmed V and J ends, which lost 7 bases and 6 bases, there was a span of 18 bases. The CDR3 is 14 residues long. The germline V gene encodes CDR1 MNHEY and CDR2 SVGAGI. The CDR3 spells CASTSTTLWDGYTF. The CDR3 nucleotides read TGTGCCAGCACAAGCACGACACTATGGGATGGCTACACCTTC.

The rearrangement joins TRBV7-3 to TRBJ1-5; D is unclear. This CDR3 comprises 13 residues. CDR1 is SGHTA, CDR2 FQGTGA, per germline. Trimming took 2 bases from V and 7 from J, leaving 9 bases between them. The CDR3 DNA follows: TGTGCCAGCAGCTTAGGGGTTGGCCAGCCCCAGCATTTT. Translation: CASSLGVGQPQHF.

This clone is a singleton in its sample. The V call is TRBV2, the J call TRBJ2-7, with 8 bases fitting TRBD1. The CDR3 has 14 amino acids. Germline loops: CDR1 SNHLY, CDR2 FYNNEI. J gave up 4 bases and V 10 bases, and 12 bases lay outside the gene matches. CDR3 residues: CATGSGQGAYEQYF. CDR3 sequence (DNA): TGTGCCACCGGTTCTGGGCAGGGGGCTTACGAGCAGTACTTC. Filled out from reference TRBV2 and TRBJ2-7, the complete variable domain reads EPEVTQTPSHQVTQMGQEVILRCVPISNHLYFYWYRQILGQKVEFLVSFYNNEISEKSEIFDDQFSVERPDGSNFTLKIRSTKLEDSAMYFCATGSGQGAYEQYFGPGTRLTVT.

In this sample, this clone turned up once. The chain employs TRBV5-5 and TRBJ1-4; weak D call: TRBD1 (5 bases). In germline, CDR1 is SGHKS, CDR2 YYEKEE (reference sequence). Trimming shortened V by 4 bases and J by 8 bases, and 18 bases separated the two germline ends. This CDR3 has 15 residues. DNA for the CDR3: TGTGCCAGCAGCATTGGATCCCTTGGGGGAGAAAAACTGTTTTTT. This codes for CASSIGSLGGEKLFF.

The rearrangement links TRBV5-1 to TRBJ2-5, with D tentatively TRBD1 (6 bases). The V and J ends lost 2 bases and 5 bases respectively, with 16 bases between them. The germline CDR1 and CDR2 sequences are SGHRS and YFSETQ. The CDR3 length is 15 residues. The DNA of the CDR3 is TGCGCCAGCAGCTTTGGTGCCTTCCAGGGGGAGACCCAGTACTTC. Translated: CASSFGAFQGETQYF.

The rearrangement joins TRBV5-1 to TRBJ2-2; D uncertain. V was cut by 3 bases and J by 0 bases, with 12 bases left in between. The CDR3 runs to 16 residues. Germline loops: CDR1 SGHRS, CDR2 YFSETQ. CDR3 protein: CASSSDTSPNTGELFF. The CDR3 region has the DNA TGCGCCAGCAGCTCCGACACATCCCCGAACACCGGGGAGCTGTTTTTT.

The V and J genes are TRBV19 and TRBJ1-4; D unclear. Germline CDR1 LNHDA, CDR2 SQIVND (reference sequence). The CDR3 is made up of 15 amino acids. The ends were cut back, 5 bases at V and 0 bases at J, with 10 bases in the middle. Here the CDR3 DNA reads TGTGCCAGTAGTGAAGGACTGACAACTAATGAAAAACTGTTTTTT. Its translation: CASSEGLTTNEKLFF.

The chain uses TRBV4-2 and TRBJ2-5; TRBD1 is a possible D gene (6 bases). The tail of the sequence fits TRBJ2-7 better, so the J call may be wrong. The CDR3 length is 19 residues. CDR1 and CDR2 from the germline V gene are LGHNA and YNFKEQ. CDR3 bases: TGTGCCAGCAGCCAAGATTTGGGCTATTGGGGGCTCAGAGGGGACGAGCAGTACTTC. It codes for CASSQDLGYWGLRGDEQYF.

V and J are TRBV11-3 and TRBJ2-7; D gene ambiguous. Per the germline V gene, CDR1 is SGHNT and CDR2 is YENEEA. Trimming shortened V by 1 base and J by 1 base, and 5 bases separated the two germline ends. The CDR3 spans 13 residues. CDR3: CASSLAASYEQYF. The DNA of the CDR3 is TGTGCCAGCAGCTTAGCGGCTTCCTACGAGCAGTACTTC.

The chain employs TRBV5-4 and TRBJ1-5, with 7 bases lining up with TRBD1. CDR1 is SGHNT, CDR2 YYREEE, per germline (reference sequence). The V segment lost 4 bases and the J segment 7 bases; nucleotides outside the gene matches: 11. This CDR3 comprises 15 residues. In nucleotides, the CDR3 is TGTGCCAGCAGCCCGGGACAGTCCTACCGGCAGCCCCAGCATTTT. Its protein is CASSPGQSYRQPQHF.

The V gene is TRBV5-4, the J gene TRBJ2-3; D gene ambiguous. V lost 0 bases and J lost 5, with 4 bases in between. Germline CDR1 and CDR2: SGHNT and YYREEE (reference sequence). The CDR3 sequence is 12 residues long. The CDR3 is CASSLGRDTQYF. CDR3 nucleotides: TGTGCCAGCAGCTTGGGGAGAGATACGCAGTATTTT.

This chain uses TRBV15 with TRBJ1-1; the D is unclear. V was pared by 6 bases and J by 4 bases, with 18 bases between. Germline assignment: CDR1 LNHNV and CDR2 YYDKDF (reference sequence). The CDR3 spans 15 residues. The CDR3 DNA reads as TGTGCCACCAGGGATGATCGGGGAATAGGCACTGAAGCTTTCTTT. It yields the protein CATRDDRGIGTEAFF.

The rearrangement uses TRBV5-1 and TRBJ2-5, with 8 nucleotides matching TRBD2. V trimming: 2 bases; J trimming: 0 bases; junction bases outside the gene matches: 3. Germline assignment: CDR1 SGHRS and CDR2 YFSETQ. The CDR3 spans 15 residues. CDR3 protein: CASSFQRGNQETQYF. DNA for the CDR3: TGCGCCAGCAGCTTTCAGCGGGGGAACCAAGAGACCCAGTACTTC. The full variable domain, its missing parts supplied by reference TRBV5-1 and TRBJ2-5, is KAGVTQTPRYLIKTRGQQVTLSCSPISGHRSVSWYQQTPGQGLQFLFEYFSETQRNKGNFPGRFSGRQFSNSRSEMNVSTLELGDSALYLCASSFQRGNQETQYFGPGTRLLVL.

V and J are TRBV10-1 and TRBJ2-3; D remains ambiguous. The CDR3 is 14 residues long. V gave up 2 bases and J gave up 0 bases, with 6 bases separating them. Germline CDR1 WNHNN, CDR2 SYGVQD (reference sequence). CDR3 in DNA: TGCGCCAGCAGTGAGGAGTGGAGCACAGATACGCAGTATTTT. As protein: CASSEEWSTDTQYF.

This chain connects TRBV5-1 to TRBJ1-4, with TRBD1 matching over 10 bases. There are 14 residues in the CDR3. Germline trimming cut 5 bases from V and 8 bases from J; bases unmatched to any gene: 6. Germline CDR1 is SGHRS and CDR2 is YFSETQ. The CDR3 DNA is TGCGCCAGCAGTACAGGACAGGGGGTCGAAAAACTGTTTTTT. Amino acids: CASSTGQGVEKLFF.

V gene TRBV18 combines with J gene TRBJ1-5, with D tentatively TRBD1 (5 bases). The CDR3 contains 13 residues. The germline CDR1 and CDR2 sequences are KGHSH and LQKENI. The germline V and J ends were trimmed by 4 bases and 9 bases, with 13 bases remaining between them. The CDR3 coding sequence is TGTGCCAGCTCACGGGACGGCATACGGCCCCAGCATTTT. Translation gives CASSRDGIRPQHF.